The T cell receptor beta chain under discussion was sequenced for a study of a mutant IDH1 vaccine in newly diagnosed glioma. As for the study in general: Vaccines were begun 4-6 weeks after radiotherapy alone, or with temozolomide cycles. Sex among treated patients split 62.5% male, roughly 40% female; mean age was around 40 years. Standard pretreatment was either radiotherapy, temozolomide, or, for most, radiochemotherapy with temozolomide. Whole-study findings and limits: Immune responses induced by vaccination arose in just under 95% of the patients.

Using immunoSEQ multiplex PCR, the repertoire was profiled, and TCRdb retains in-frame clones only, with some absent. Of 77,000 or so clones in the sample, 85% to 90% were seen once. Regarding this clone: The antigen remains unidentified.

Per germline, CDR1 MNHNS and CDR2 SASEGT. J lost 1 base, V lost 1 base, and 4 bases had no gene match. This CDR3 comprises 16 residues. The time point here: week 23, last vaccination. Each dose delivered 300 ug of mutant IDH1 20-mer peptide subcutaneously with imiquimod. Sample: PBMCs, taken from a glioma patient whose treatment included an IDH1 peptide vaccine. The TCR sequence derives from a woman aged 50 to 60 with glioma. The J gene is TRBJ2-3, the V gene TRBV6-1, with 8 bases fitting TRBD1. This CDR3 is CASSEGWGQGTDTQYF. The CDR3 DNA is TGTGCCAGCAGTGAAGGATGGGGACAGGGCACAGATACGCAGTATTTT.